Listed below are T cell receptor beta chains from one sample, sequenced in a study of shared T cell receptors in the human thymus. The repertoire was sequenced with immunoSEQ multiplex PCR; TCRdb's copy has only in-frame clones and lacks some. The table has 500,000 to 750,000 clones, roughly 90% seen once. Separately, the same data were catalogued under a study of human thymus T cells.

Material for sequencing was thymocytes. The receptors here all came from a boy younger than two with a congenital heart defect. Both conserved end residues are part of each CDR3. A D gene is named only where the DNA matches it firmly. Only part of the rows carry a size: once, few, many, or a class if the clone is expanded.

v_call: TRBV10-3
clone_size: NA
j_call: TRBJ2-2
d_call: TRBD2
cdr3_aa: CASRATTSGRGVGTGELFF
cdr3_nt: TGTGCCTCCAGGGCCACGACTAGCGGGAGGGGGGTAGGCACCGGGGAGCTGTTTTTT

v_call: TRBV7-2
clone_size: NA
j_call: TRBJ1-1
d_call: NA
cdr3_aa: CASSCRDNTNTEAFF
cdr3_nt: TGTGCCAGCAGCTGCCGGGACAATACGAACACTGAAGCTTTCTTT

v_call: TRBV5-4
clone_size: NA
j_call: TRBJ2-1
d_call: TRBD1
cdr3_aa: CASSSGEGGEGLYNEQFF
cdr3_nt: TGTGCCAGCAGCTCCGGGGAAGGGGGCGAGGGGCTCTACAATGAGCAGTTCTTC

v_call: TRBV6-4
clone_size: NA
j_call: TRBJ2-2
d_call: TRBD2
cdr3_aa: CASSKNTGLAASGELFF
cdr3_nt: TGTGCCAGCAGTAAAAATACCGGACTAGCGGCCTCCGGGGAGCTGTTTTTT

v_call: TRBV28
clone_size: once
j_call: TRBJ2-1
d_call: NA
cdr3_aa: CASSPRGLLRNYNEQFF
cdr3_nt: TGTGCCAGCAGCCCCCGCGGTCTTCTACGGAACTACAATGAGCAGTTCTTC

v_call: TRBV29-1
clone_size: NA
j_call: TRBJ1-4
d_call: TRBD1
cdr3_aa: CSVEAGQGPSTNEKLFF
cdr3_nt: TGCAGCGTTGAAGCGGGACAGGGACCGTCTACTAATGAAAAACTGTTTTTT

v_call: TRBV5-6
clone_size: NA
j_call: TRBJ2-1
d_call: NA
cdr3_aa: CASSRERAPYNEQFF
cdr3_nt: TGTGCCAGCAGCCGCGAGAGGGCCCCCTACAATGAGCAGTTCTTC

v_call: TRBV6-5
clone_size: NA
j_call: TRBJ1-1
d_call: NA
cdr3_aa: CASSHPGREHTEAFF
cdr3_nt: TGTGCCAGCAGTCACCCAGGGAGGGAGCACACTGAAGCTTTCTTT

v_call: TRBV10-2
clone_size: NA
j_call: TRBJ2-7
d_call: NA
cdr3_aa: CASSESGDGLYEQYF
cdr3_nt: TGCGCCAGCAGTGAGTCAGGAGACGGTCTCTACGAGCAGTACTTC

v_call: TRBV5-1
clone_size: NA
j_call: TRBJ2-6
d_call: TRBD1
cdr3_aa: CASSPPGQRDPGANVLTF
cdr3_nt: TGCGCCAGCAGCCCACCGGGACAGAGAGACCCTGGGGCCAACGTCCTGACTTTC